Shown below are 8 T cell receptor beta chains from a single sample sequenced in a study of OX40 agonist ivuxolimab in advanced cancers. TCRdb's table, derived via immunoSEQ multiplex PCR, lists solely in-frame clones and lacks some. Found here are some 69,000 clones, over 75% of them singletons; the top ten hold roughly 0.5%. Specimen: CD4+ or CD8+ T cells sorted from blood, collected in a trial of the OX40 agonist ivuxolimab. Source of these receptors: an adult with an advanced solid tumor such as melanoma, head and neck, liver or kidney cancer.

The chain recombines TRBV29-1 with TRBJ2-1, with TRBD1 identical over 10 bases. CDR3 length: 14 amino acids. V lost 4 bases and J lost 9; bases outside the gene matches: 9. The germline gives CDR1 SQVTM, CDR2 ANQGSEA. Written as DNA, the CDR3 is TGCAGCGTTGGAGGGACAGGGGCTCCCACTGAGCAGTTCTTC. Translation: CSVGGTGAPTEQFF.

The chain couples TRBV28 to TRBJ2-2, with no clear D. V was pared by 5 bases and J by 3 bases, with 7 bases between. This CDR3 comprises 13 residues. The germline gives CDR1 MDHEN, CDR2 SYDVKM. CDR3 in DNA: TGTGCCAGCAGTCCGCAGTACACCGGGGAGCTGTTTTTT. The encoded protein is CASSPQYTGELFF.

The chain has TRBV27 and TRBJ2-1, with 8 bases aligning to TRBD2. The CDR3 sequence is 15 residues long. The V gene end was trimmed by 4 bases and the J gene end by 6 bases; junction bases not matched to a gene: 8. Germline V gene data show CDR1 as MNHEY and CDR2 as SMNVEV (reference sequence). Here the CDR3 DNA reads TGTGCCAGCAGTTCGCCGGGACTAGAGTCCAATGAGCAGTTCTTC. Translation: CASSSPGLESNEQFF.

The V gene is TRBV9, the J gene TRBJ1-3; D not certain. Germline loops: CDR1 SGDLS, CDR2 YYNGEE. This CDR3 has 15 amino acids. The V end lost 3 bases, the J end lost 0 bases, and 10 bases lay between the germline ends. DNA for the CDR3: TGTGCCAGCAGCGGGCGGGTTATCTCTGGAAACACCATATATTTT. Amino acids: CASSGRVISGNTIYF.

The chain carries TRBV7-2 and TRBJ2-5; D call uncertain. The J call may be incorrect, as the DNA end agrees better with TRBJ2-7. Germline CDR1 SGHTA, CDR2 FQGNSA. The CDR3 consists of 15 residues. CDR3 sequence reads: CASSLIPGLDYEQYF. CDR3 sequence (DNA): TGTGCCAGCAGCTTAATTCCGGGCTTGGACTACGAGCAGTACTTC.

V gene TRBV5-5 combines with J gene TRBJ2-1; D ambiguous. Germline assignment: CDR1 SGHKS and CDR2 YYEKEE (reference sequence). V gave up 0 bases and J gave up 4 bases, with 8 bases separating them. The CDR3 spans 14 residues. CDR3 nucleotides: TGTGCCAGCAGCTTGGCGGTAGATTACAATGAGCAGTTCTTC. Encoded protein: CASSLAVDYNEQFF.

CDR3 bases: TGTGCCAGCAGCTTAGGCGCCCGGGGTCAAGAGACCCAGTACTTC. This translates into CASSLGARGQETQYF. The chain joins TRBV7-2 to TRBJ2-5; possible D gene TRBD2, 5 bases. Deletions cut 1 base from V and 2 bases from J, with 11 bases between. The CDR3 extends over 15 amino acids. Germline V lookup: CDR1 SGHTA, CDR2 FQGNSA.

The gene calls are TRBV30 and TRBJ2-1; D unresolved. Germline-derived CDR1 and CDR2 are GTSNPN and SVGIG (reference sequence). CDR3 length: 11 amino acids. Trimming stripped 1 base from V and 13 bases from J, with 11 bases between. DNA of the CDR3: TGTGCCTGGAGTGGGGCCACGGACCAGTTCTTC. Translated: CAWSGATDQFF.